The clone carrying this T cell receptor (beta chain) was detected ten times or more. Its antigen is currently unknown. Arm-PCR of CDR3 regions with iRepertoire HTBI primers generated TCR beta libraries. TCRdb fed the multiplex PCR reads into MiXCR, producing one record per CDR3 protein. This repertoire shows over 300,000 distinct CDR3 sequences, roughly a fifth found once; its top ten account for roughly 27%. This sample is part of a study of regulatory T cells in long-lasting Graves disease. Study information: Persistent cases took antithyroid drugs over 5 years and stayed TSH receptor antibody positive. Overall study findings and caveats: Accuracy was possibly reduced by small sample size. Persistent cases favored TRBV28, TRBJ1-2 and TRBJ2-5.

Time point indicated: persistent/refractory GD, antithyroid drugs over 5 years with positive TRAb. PBMCs were the source of the RNA used for TCR sequencing. Per germline, CDR1 MNHNS and CDR2 SASEGT. The CDR3 is 15 amino acids. The V gene end was trimmed by 6 bases and the J gene end by 0 bases; junction bases not matched to a gene: 4. The sample was peripheral blood mononuclear cells (PBMCs), taken when the disease was refractory, from a patient treated with antithyroid drugs. This sequence joins TRBV6-1 and TRBJ2-7; 11 bases match TRBD2. This receptor was taken from a female donor with Graves disease. In nucleotides, the CDR3 is TGTGCCAGCAGAGCGGGACTAGCGGCCTCCTACGAGCAGTACTTC. The encoded protein is CASRAGLAASYEQYF.